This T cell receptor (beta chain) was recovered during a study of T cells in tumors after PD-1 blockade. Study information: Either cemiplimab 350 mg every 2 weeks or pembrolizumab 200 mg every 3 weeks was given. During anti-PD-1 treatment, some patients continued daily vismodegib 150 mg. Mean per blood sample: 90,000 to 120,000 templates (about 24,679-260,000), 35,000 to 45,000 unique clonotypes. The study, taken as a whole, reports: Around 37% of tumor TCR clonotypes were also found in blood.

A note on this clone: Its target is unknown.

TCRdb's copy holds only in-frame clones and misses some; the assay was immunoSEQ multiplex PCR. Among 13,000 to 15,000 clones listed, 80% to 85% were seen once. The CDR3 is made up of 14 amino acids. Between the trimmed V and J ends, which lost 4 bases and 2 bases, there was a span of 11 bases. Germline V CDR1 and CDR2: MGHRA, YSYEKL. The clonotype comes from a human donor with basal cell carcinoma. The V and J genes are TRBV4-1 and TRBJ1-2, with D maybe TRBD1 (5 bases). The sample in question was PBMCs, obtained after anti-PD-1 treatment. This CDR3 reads CASSRGDGNYGYTF. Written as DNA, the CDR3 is TGCGCCAGCAGCCGAGGGGACGGCAACTATGGCTACACCTTC.